These T cell receptor beta chains were read from a single sample in a study of cytomegalovirus exposure and HLA in healthy donors. Assay: immunoSEQ multiplex PCR; the TCRdb copy retains only in-frame clones and omits some. Seen here are approximately 140,000 clones, around 77% observed once, and the top ten hold 6.7%. Sequenced: PBMCs. These receptor sequences come from a woman aged 40 to 55 in good health and CMV-seropositive. CDR3s include the opening cysteine and the closing phenylalanine or tryptophan. The D gene is left open where the match is weak. Expanded clones are given a class, and other clones once, few, many or no size at all.

CDR3nt: TGCGCCAGCAGCCAAGAAGGTCTAGCGGGAGACACCGGGGAGCTGTTTTTT; CDR3aa: CASSQEGLAGDTGELFF; v_gene: TRBV4-1; abundance: -; d_gene: TRBD2; j_gene: TRBJ2-2
CDR3nt: TGCGCCAGCAGGGGCGGGACGAACACCGGGGAGCTGTTTTTT; CDR3aa: CASRGGTNTGELFF; v_gene: TRBV5-1; abundance: -; d_gene: -; j_gene: TRBJ2-2
CDR3nt: TGTGCCAGCAGCTCCGTGCCGGGTCCCTACTATGGCTACACCTTC; CDR3aa: CASSSVPGPYYGYTF; v_gene: TRBV5-4; abundance: -; d_gene: -; j_gene: TRBJ1-2
CDR3nt: TGTGCCAGCAGTTTGTCAGGGATGGTGGATACGCAGTATTTT; CDR3aa: CASSLSGMVDTQYF; v_gene: TRBV27; abundance: few; d_gene: -; j_gene: TRBJ2-3
CDR3nt: TGTGCCAGCAGCGCGGCCGGGACTAGCCACTACAATGAGCAGTTCTTC; CDR3aa: CASSAAGTSHYNEQFF; v_gene: TRBV7-3; abundance: -; d_gene: TRBD2; j_gene: TRBJ2-1
CDR3nt: TGTGCCAGTTCCGCCGGGACAGGATACTACGAGCAGTACTTC; CDR3aa: CASSAGTGYYEQYF; v_gene: TRBV2; abundance: -; d_gene: TRBD1; j_gene: TRBJ2-7
CDR3nt: TGTGCCAGCAGTGAAGGAGGGGGGGGCGAGCAGTACTTC; CDR3aa: CASSEGGGGEQYF; v_gene: TRBV2; abundance: -; d_gene: -; j_gene: TRBJ2-7
CDR3nt: TGTGCCAGCAGTTTGGCACCCTGCAAGCAGTACTTC; CDR3aa: CASSLAPCKQYF; v_gene: TRBV28; abundance: few; d_gene: -; j_gene: TRBJ2-7
CDR3nt: TGCGCCAGCAGTCAATCGAAGGCAGGGGGAGGCAATCAGCCCCAGCATTTT; CDR3aa: CASSQSKAGGGNQPQHF; v_gene: TRBV23-1; abundance: -; d_gene: TRBD1; j_gene: TRBJ1-5
CDR3nt: TGTGCCTGGGCGGGGGCTATCAATGAGCAGTTCTTC; CDR3aa: CAWAGAINEQFF; v_gene: TRBV30; abundance: -; d_gene: -; j_gene: TRBJ2-1
CDR3nt: TGCGCCAGCAGCCCAAGCATTCCGGGACAGCTCTCTGGAAACACCATATATTTT; CDR3aa: CASSPSIPGQLSGNTIYF; v_gene: TRBV5-1; abundance: -; d_gene: TRBD1; j_gene: TRBJ1-3
CDR3nt: TGTGCCAGCAGCTTAGCCGGGACAGGGGATGGCTACACCTTC; CDR3aa: CASSLAGTGDGYTF; v_gene: TRBV5-6; abundance: -; d_gene: TRBD1; j_gene: TRBJ1-2
CDR3nt: TGTGCCAGTAGTGACAGTTTTGTAGGCAATCAGCCCCAGCATTTT; CDR3aa: CASSDSFVGNQPQHF; v_gene: TRBV19; abundance: -; d_gene: -; j_gene: TRBJ1-5
CDR3nt: TGCGCCAGCAGCTTGGTTTCGGGGGGCGAGCACTATGGCTACACCTTC; CDR3aa: CASSLVSGGEHYGYTF; v_gene: TRBV5-1; abundance: once; d_gene: -; j_gene: TRBJ1-2
CDR3nt: TGTGCCAGCACTTCGACACCGATATACAATGAGCAGTTCTTC; CDR3aa: CASTSTPIYNEQFF; v_gene: TRBV6-1; abundance: -; d_gene: -; j_gene: TRBJ2-1
CDR3nt: TGTGCCAGCAGTTACGGGACAGGGCAATCTCTACGTGGCTACACCTTC; CDR3aa: CASSYGTGQSLRGYTF; v_gene: TRBV6-5; abundance: -; d_gene: TRBD1; j_gene: TRBJ1-2
CDR3nt: TGCGCCAGCAGCTCCCGGGCTAGCGGGGGCACAGATACGCAGTATTTT; CDR3aa: CASSSRASGGTDTQYF; v_gene: TRBV5-1; abundance: once; d_gene: TRBD2; j_gene: TRBJ2-3
CDR3nt: TGTGCCAGCTCACCAAATTCGGGGGGCGGCACTGAAGCTTTCTTT; CDR3aa: CASSPNSGGGTEAFF; v_gene: TRBV18; abundance: -; d_gene: -; j_gene: TRBJ1-1
CDR3nt: TGTGCCAGCAGGCTAGCGGGGGGGATAGATACGCAGTATTTT; CDR3aa: CASRLAGGIDTQYF; v_gene: TRBV5-6; abundance: -; d_gene: TRBD2; j_gene: TRBJ2-3
CDR3nt: TGTGCCAGCACCAGGTGGGCGGGGGGTAAGAATCAGCCCCAGCATTTT; CDR3aa: CASTRWAGGKNQPQHF; v_gene: TRBV5-6; abundance: -; d_gene: -; j_gene: TRBJ1-5
CDR3nt: TGTGCCAGCAGTTACGCCGGACAGGGAAATGGCTACACCTTC; CDR3aa: CASSYAGQGNGYTF; v_gene: TRBV6-6; abundance: -; d_gene: TRBD1; j_gene: TRBJ1-2
CDR3nt: TGCGCCAGCCCCATTCGGGCTAGCGGGGGGAGGCAGTACTTC; CDR3aa: CASPIRASGGRQYF; v_gene: TRBV5-1; abundance: -; d_gene: TRBD2; j_gene: TRBJ2-7
CDR3nt: TGCGCCAGCAGCCAAGGACAGGACTCCTACGAGCAGTACTTC; CDR3aa: CASSQGQDSYEQYF; v_gene: TRBV4-1; abundance: few; d_gene: -; j_gene: TRBJ2-7
CDR3nt: TGTGCCAGCAGCCCCCTAAGGGAGGACACCGGGGAGCTGTTTTTT; CDR3aa: CASSPLREDTGELFF; v_gene: TRBV4-2; abundance: -; d_gene: -; j_gene: TRBJ2-2
CDR3nt: TGCGCCAGTTCCAGGGGGTCTAATGAAAAACTGTTTTTT; CDR3aa: CASSRGSNEKLFF; v_gene: TRBV5-1; abundance: -; d_gene: TRBD1; j_gene: TRBJ1-4
CDR3nt: TGTGCCAGCAGTGCACAGTCTAACGGGGAGCTGTTTTTT; CDR3aa: CASSAQSNGELFF; v_gene: TRBV6-1; abundance: few; d_gene: -; j_gene: TRBJ2-2
CDR3nt: TGTGCCAGCAATTTTCGCTCTAGCGGGGGCTACACCTTC; CDR3aa: CASNFRSSGGYTF; v_gene: TRBV2; abundance: few; d_gene: -; j_gene: TRBJ1-2
CDR3nt: TGTGCCAGTAGTCTCGGGGGGAAATCCAATCAGCCCCAGCATTTT; CDR3aa: CASSLGGKSNQPQHF; v_gene: TRBV19; abundance: -; d_gene: -; j_gene: TRBJ1-5
CDR3nt: TGTGCCAGCTTCCTCAACCCCACCCCGACTAGCACAGATACGCAGTATTTT; CDR3aa: CASFLNPTPTSTDTQYF; v_gene: TRBV2; abundance: -; d_gene: -; j_gene: TRBJ2-3
CDR3nt: TGTGCCAGCAATCAGGGGGGCACTGAAGCTTTCTTT; CDR3aa: CASNQGGTEAFF; v_gene: TRBV6-6; abundance: -; d_gene: TRBD1; j_gene: TRBJ1-1
CDR3nt: TGCGCCAGCAGCTACGCCTACGGTGAGACCCAGTACTTC; CDR3aa: CASSYAYGETQYF; v_gene: TRBV4-1; abundance: few; d_gene: -; j_gene: TRBJ2-5
CDR3nt: TGTGCCAGCAGACTGGGGGGGGCGAACACCGGGGAGCTGTTTTTT; CDR3aa: CASRLGGANTGELFF; v_gene: TRBV28; abundance: -; d_gene: TRBD2; j_gene: TRBJ2-2
CDR3nt: TGTGCCAGCTCACCGGGCAGGGTGACGCACGGGGCCAACGTCCTGACTTTC; CDR3aa: CASSPGRVTHGANVLTF; v_gene: TRBV18; abundance: -; d_gene: -; j_gene: TRBJ2-6
CDR3nt: TGTGCCAGCTCACCCCGGACAGCTAAGAACACCGGGGAGCTGTTTTTT; CDR3aa: CASSPRTAKNTGELFF; v_gene: TRBV18; abundance: -; d_gene: -; j_gene: TRBJ2-2
CDR3nt: TGTGCCAGCAGCCCCGGGACAGGGGGCGTGGAGACCCAGTACTTC; CDR3aa: CASSPGTGGVETQYF; v_gene: TRBV4-2; abundance: -; d_gene: TRBD1; j_gene: TRBJ2-5
CDR3nt: TGTGCCAGCAGTTCCCCCAGTAGCGGGTACGAGCAGTACTTC; CDR3aa: CASSSPSSGYEQYF; v_gene: TRBV28; abundance: -; d_gene: TRBD2; j_gene: TRBJ2-7
CDR3nt: TGTGCCAGCAGTGCGGGACACAACTACGAGCAGTACTTC; CDR3aa: CASSAGHNYEQYF; v_gene: TRBV6-1; abundance: -; d_gene: -; j_gene: TRBJ2-7
CDR3nt: TGTGCCAGCAGCTCCCTGCCGGGGGGGCCTAATGAGCAGTTCTTC; CDR3aa: CASSSLPGGPNEQFF; v_gene: TRBV5-5; abundance: -; d_gene: TRBD2; j_gene: TRBJ2-1
CDR3nt: TGTGCCAGCAGTGTGACAGCTAACTATGGCTACACCTTC; CDR3aa: CASSVTANYGYTF; v_gene: TRBV6-1; abundance: -; d_gene: -; j_gene: TRBJ1-2
CDR3nt: TGTGCCAGCAGTCGCGGACAGTCCTACGAGCAGTACTTC; CDR3aa: CASSRGQSYEQYF; v_gene: TRBV28; abundance: few; d_gene: -; j_gene: TRBJ2-7